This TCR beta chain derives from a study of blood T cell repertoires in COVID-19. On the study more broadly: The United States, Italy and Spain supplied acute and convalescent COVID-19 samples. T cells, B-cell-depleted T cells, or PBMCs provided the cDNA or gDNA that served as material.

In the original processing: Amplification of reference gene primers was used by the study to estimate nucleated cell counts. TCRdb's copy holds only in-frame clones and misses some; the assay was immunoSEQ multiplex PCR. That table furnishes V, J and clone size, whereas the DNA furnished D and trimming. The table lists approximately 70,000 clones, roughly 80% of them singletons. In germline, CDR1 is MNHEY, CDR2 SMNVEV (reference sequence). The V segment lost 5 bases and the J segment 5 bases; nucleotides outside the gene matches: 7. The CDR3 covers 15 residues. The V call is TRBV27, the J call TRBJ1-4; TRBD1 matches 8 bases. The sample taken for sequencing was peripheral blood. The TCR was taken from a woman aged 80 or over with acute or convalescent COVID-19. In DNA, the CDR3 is TGTGCCAGCAGTCCCCCGGACAGGGTAAATGAAAAACTGTTTTTT. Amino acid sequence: CASSPPDRVNEKLFF.